The rows below give T cell receptor beta chains drawn from one sample of a study of blood T cell repertoires in COVID-19. Produced via immunoSEQ multiplex PCR; TCRdb's table is partial and in-frame only. Of 85,000 to 95,000 clones listed, about 82% are singletons. What was sequenced was peripheral blood. The receptors were gathered from a human donor in a cohort sampled during active COVID-19. The CDR3 runs from the conserved cysteine through the conserved F or W. D genes are given only for firm matches. A row's size may be missing; if present it is once, few, many or a size class.

j_call cdr3_length clone_size v_call d_call cdr3_aa cdr3_nt
TRBJ1-4 17 . TRBV7-2 TRBD1 CASSLTGTLATNEKLFF TGTGCCAGCAGCCTGACAGGGACCCTTGCAACTAATGAAAAACTGTTTTTT
TRBJ2-1 15 . TRBV5-6 TRBD1 CASSLPGQGANEQFF TGTGCCAGCAGCTTGCCCGGACAGGGGGCGAATGAGCAGTTCTTC
TRBJ2-7 17 once TRBV6-2/TRBV6-3 TRBD2 CASSKSGPGGPYYEQYF TGTGCCAGCAGTAAAAGCGGCCCGGGAGGGCCTTACTACGAGCAGTACTTC
TRBJ2-1 13 . TRBV4-1 . CASTYDNSNEQFF TGCGCCAGCACCTACGACAACTCCAATGAGCAGTTCTTC
TRBJ1-3 13 . TRBV7-8 TRBD1 CASAQDRGNTIYF TGTGCCAGCGCCCAGGACAGGGGAAACACCATATATTTT
TRBJ1-2 14 . TRBV19 TRBD1 CASMRTGGGYGYTF TGTGCCAGTATGAGGACAGGGGGTGGCTATGGCTACACCTTC
TRBJ1-4 16 . TRBV7-9 TRBD1 CASSLGYRGTNEKLFF TGTGCCAGCAGCTTAGGATACAGGGGGACTAATGAAAAACTGTTTTTT
TRBJ2-5 14 once TRBV30 . CAWTYSGAGETQYF TGTGCCTGGACCTATAGCGGCGCGGGGGAGACCCAGTACTTC
TRBJ1-1 14 . TRBV27 . CASSLFSGNTEAFF TGTGCCAGCAGTTTATTTTCGGGTAACACTGAAGCTTTCTTT
TRBJ1-1 17 . TRBV28 . CASSLGRGGLGNTEAFF TGTGCCAGCAGTTTGGGCAGGGGCGGCCTCGGGAACACTGAAGCTTTCTTT
TRBJ1-5 15 . TRBV19 TRBD1 CASSDWDSFNQPQHF TGTGCCAGTAGTGATTGGGACAGTTTCAATCAGCCCCAGCATTTT
TRBJ2-2 14 . TRBV11-3 . CASSPRALAGELFF TGTGCCAGCAGCCCTCGTGCGTTGGCCGGGGAGCTGTTTTTT
TRBJ2-7 17 . TRBV10-3 TRBD1 CAISEPGQAPGLYEQYF TGTGCCATCAGTGAGCCGGGACAGGCGCCCGGACTTTACGAGCAGTACTTC
TRBJ1-5 14 . TRBV6-2/TRBV6-3 . CASSQQGGNQPQHF TGTGCCAGCAGTCAACAGGGTGGCAATCAGCCCCAGCATTTT
TRBJ2-7 15 . TRBV19 TRBD1 CASSPRTGQGHEQYF TGTGCCAGTAGTCCCAGAACGGGACAGGGTCACGAGCAGTACTTC
TRBJ1-5 16 . TRBV6-2/TRBV6-3 . CASSTILTGGNQPQHF TGTGCCAGCAGTACAATCCTCACCGGGGGCAATCAGCCCCAGCATTTT
TRBJ1-2 14 . TRBV2 TRBD1 CASTSEDRAGGYTF TGTGCCAGCACCTCCGAAGACAGGGCCGGCGGCTACACCTTC
TRBJ2-1 14 . TRBV6-2/TRBV6-3 TRBD2 CASSLYLAGAEQFF TGTGCCAGCAGTTTATACCTAGCGGGGGCTGAGCAGTTCTTC
TRBJ2-1 13 few TRBV4-1 TRBD1 CASSPHRGNEQFF TGCGCCAGCAGCCCCCACAGGGGAAATGAGCAGTTCTTC
TRBJ2-7 12 . TRBV7-2 . CASSLAEGEQYF TGTGCCAGCAGCTTAGCGGAGGGGGAGCAGTACTTC
TRBJ2-1 15 once TRBV24-1 TRBD2 CATSDPTSGAGEQFF TGTGCCACCAGTGATCCGACTAGCGGGGCCGGTGAGCAGTTCTTC
TRBJ2-1 17 . TRBV19 TRBD1 CASSSPLTGESYNEQFF TGTGCCAGTAGTTCGCCGCTCACAGGGGAATCCTACAATGAGCAGTTCTTC
TRBJ2-2 16 few TRBV7-2 TRBD1 CASSPRQGFNPGELFF TGTGCCAGCAGCCCGAGACAGGGGTTCAATCCCGGGGAGCTGTTTTTT
TRBJ1-3 13 . TRBV6-5 . CASKPGPGNTIYF TGTGCCAGCAAGCCGGGTCCTGGAAACACCATATATTTT
TRBJ1-2 11 few TRBV2 . CASRTQRTYTF TGTGCCAGCAGAACACAGCGGACCTACACCTTC
TRBJ1-1 13 few TRBV12-3/TRBV12-4 . CASSSRGNTEAFF TGTGCCAGCAGTTCCAGGGGAAACACTGAAGCTTTCTTT
TRBJ1-2 11 few TRBV19 . CASMDRYGYTF TGTGCCAGTATGGACAGATATGGCTACACCTTC